The T cell receptor (beta chain) under discussion was sequenced for a study of blood T cells in healthy people across ages. This clonotype was seen ten or more times. Looked up from germline, CDR1 is SEHNR and CDR2 is FQNEAQ (reference sequence). V gave up 4 bases and J gave up 5 bases, with 14 bases separating them. CDR3 size: 14 residues. Primers used in a second PCR of about 7 to 12 cycles were a sample-barcoded 5' primer and a J-beta primer mix. In TCRdb, the 5' RACE reads were re-called with MiXCR into one record per CDR3 protein. The table includes some 750,000 distinct CDR3 sequences, about a fifth detected once.

The genes are TRBV7-9 and TRBJ1-1; maybe TRBD1 (6 bases). The TCR was taken from a man between 65 and 80 years old in good health. Material for sequencing was blood. The CDR3 loop reads CASSSYRDWTEAFF. The CDR3 DNA is TGTGCCAGCAGCTCCTACAGGGATTGGACTGAAGCTTTCTTT.